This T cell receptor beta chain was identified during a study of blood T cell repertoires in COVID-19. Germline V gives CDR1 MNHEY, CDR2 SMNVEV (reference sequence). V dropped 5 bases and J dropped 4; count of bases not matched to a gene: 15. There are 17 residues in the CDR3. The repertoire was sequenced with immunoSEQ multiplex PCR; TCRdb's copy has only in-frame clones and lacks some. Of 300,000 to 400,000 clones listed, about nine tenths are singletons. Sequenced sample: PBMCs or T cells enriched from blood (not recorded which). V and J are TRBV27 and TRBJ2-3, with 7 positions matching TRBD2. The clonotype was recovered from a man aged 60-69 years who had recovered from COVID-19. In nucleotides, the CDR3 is TGTGCCAGCAGTACAAATCCACCGGGACGGGGGGCAGATACGCAGTATTTT. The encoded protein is CASSTNPPGRGADTQYF.